This is a list of T cell receptor beta chains from one sample in a study of blood T cells in healthy people across ages. TCRdb itself ran the 5' RACE reads through MiXCR, one entry per CDR3 protein. The profile shows over 1,200,000 distinct CDR3 sequences, approximately 59% of them singletons. Sequenced input: blood. The receptors were gathered from a man aged 18 to 35 in good health. Each CDR3 is given with its conserved first and last residue. The D gene is left open where the match is weak. Clone size appears in some rows only: once, few, many, or a class for an expanded clone.

v_gene	d_gene	j_gene	abundance	CDR3nt	CDR3aa
TRBV10-3	.	TRBJ2-3	few	TGTGCCATCAGTTCCAATGCAGATGCGCAGTATTTT	CAISSNADAQYF
TRBV5-1	.	TRBJ1-2	.	TGCGCCAGCAGCATAACTTCAACGACAGCTGGCTACACCTTC	CASSITSTTAGYTF
TRBV9	.	TRBJ2-2	.	TGTGCCAGCAGCGAGAGACACTCGAACACCGGGGAGCTGTTTTTT	CASSERHSNTGELFF
TRBV7-8	TRBD1	TRBJ2-4	.	TGTGCCAGCAGCTTAGCGAGGGGACAGGGGGGACCTGGGCTAGCCAAAAACATTCAGTACTTC	CASSLARGQGGPGLAKNIQYF
TRBV20-1	TRBD1	TRBJ1-1	.	TGTACGACAGGGGAAGCTTTCTTT	CTTGEAFF
TRBV5-4	.	TRBJ2-3	.	TGTGCCAGCAGCTTGGTCCCCGCAAGTAGCACAGATACGCAGTATTTT	CASSLVPASSTDTQYF
TRBV2	.	TRBJ2-7	.	TGTGCCAGCAGTTCCATGGACGACGTCCCCTACGAGCAGTACTTC	CASSSMDDVPYEQYF
TRBV20-1	TRBD1	TRBJ1-3	.	TGCAGTGCTAGAAAAGGACAGGCTTTAAATTACGGAAACACCATATATTTT	CSARKGQALNYGNTIYF
TRBV20-1	.	TRBJ1-4	.	TGCAGTGCTAGCCCGGAAGGGGAAAAACTGTTTTTT	CSASPEGEKLFF
TRBV11-2	TRBD2	TRBJ2-5	.	TGTGCCAGCAGCATTCCCATGGGACTAGCGGGAGGGCAGGGAAGAGAGTCCCAGTACTTC	CASSIPMGLAGGQGRESQYF
TRBV12-3/TRBV12-4	TRBD1	TRBJ2-5	few	TGTGCCAGCCGGAACAGGGGATTCCAAGAGACCCAGTACTTC	CASRNRGFQETQYF
TRBV15	.	TRBJ1-2	.	TGTGCCACCAGCAGCGGGGGAGGGAGCAGCTACACCTTC	CATSSGGGSSYTF
TRBV29-1	TRBD2	TRBJ2-5	few	TGCAGCGTTCTCCCCGGGACTAGCCAAGAGACCCAGTACTTC	CSVLPGTSQETQYF
TRBV7-9	TRBD2	TRBJ2-1	few	TGTGCCAGCAGCCCCACCCTTATAGCGGGGGGGCCGAATGAGCAGTTCTTC	CASSPTLIAGGPNEQFF
TRBV7-8	.	TRBJ1-5	.	TGTGCCAGCAGCCCTAATGGGGGGCTCGTTCAGCCCCAGCATTTT	CASSPNGGLVQPQHF
TRBV5-1	TRBD2	TRBJ2-1	.	TGCGCCAGCAGCCGGACTAGCCGTGAGTACAATGAGCAGTTCTTC	CASSRTSREYNEQFF
TRBV14	.	TRBJ2-5	once	TGTGCCAGCAGCCAAACGGACGTTTTGTGGGAGCAGTACTTC	CASSQTDVLWEQYF
TRBV6-2/TRBV6-3	.	TRBJ1-1	.	TGTGCCAGCAGTTACTATGCGACAGGAGATTACACTGAAGCTTTCTTT	CASSYYATGDYTEAFF
TRBV27	.	TRBJ2-7	.	TGTGCCAGCAGTTCCGCCTCCGGACAGTTTTTGTACGAGCAGTACTTC	CASSSASGQFLYEQYF
TRBV10-3	.	TRBJ1-3	.	TGTGCCATCAGTGAGGGGCTTGGCTCTGGAAACACCATATATTTT	CAISEGLGSGNTIYF
TRBV12-3/TRBV12-4	.	TRBJ2-7	.	TGTGCCAGCACACGGAGCGAGTGGTCGGGTAATGAGCAGTACTTC	CASTRSEWSGNEQYF
TRBV7-2	.	TRBJ1-1	.	TGTGCCAGCAGCTTAGTCCTCCTTGAAGCTTTCTTT	CASSLVLLEAFF
TRBV24-1	.	TRBJ2-2	.	TGTGCCACCCATGACAGGACGAACACCGGGGAGCTGTTTTTT	CATHDRTNTGELFF
TRBV4-3	TRBD1	TRBJ1-1	.	TGCGCCAGCAGCCAAAACGAGGGACAGGACATGAACACTGAAGCTTTCTTT	CASSQNEGQDMNTEAFF
TRBV6-5	.	TRBJ1-2	.	TGTGCCAGCAGTCGGGACCTCGTCTCCATGGAGGGCTACACCTTC	CASSRDLVSMEGYTF
TRBV28	.	TRBJ2-7	.	TGTGCCAGCAGTTTGGGTAGTCAGTACTTC	CASSLGSQYF
TRBV20-1	.	TRBJ2-1	.	TGCAGTGCGCCACAGGGTTTTCGGCAGTTCTTC	CSAPQGFRQFF
TRBV4-3	.	TRBJ1-1	.	TGCGCCAGCAGCCAACTCAGGGTTACTGAAGCTTTCTTT	CASSQLRVTEAFF
TRBV6-2/TRBV6-3	.	TRBJ2-5	.	TGTGCCAGCAGTTCATGGACAGAGCGGAAGACCCAGTACTTC	CASSSWTERKTQYF
TRBV3-1	.	TRBJ2-3	.	TGTGCCAGCAGCCGGGGCACAGTGACTGCGCAGTATTTT	CASSRGTVTAQYF
TRBV3-1	.	TRBJ2-2	once	TGTGCCAGCAGCCAGTCTGGACTCCCCTACACCGGGGAGCTGTTTTTT	CASSQSGLPYTGELFF
TRBV10-3	TRBD2	TRBJ2-3	.	TGTGCCATCAGTGACCCCCTAGCGGGGGTCACAAATACGCAGTATTTT	CAISDPLAGVTNTQYF
TRBV2	.	TRBJ2-3	few	TGTGCCAGCAGTGATTGGGCAAGGGATACGCAGTATTTT	CASSDWARDTQYF
TRBV13	.	TRBJ2-1	.	TGTGCCAGCAGCTCCGGGGAGCGGCTTGAGGAGCAGTTCTTC	CASSSGERLEEQFF
TRBV20-1	.	TRBJ2-1	few	TGCAGTGCTACACGTCGGTGGACTGCCAACAATGAGCAGTTCTTC	CSATRRWTANNEQFF
TRBV7-9	.	TRBJ2-7	.	TGTGCCAGCAGTCCAGACGGGGGCCGGGCTTTCTACGAGCAGTACTTC	CASSPDGGRAFYEQYF
TRBV11-2	TRBD1	TRBJ2-4	.	TGTGCCAGCAGCTTGGAGACAGGGAAGTACTTC	CASSLETGKYF
TRBV6-2/TRBV6-3	.	TRBJ2-5	.	TGTGCCAGCAGTTACGGCCCCGAGGGGACCCAGTACTTC	CASSYGPEGTQYF
TRBV20-1	.	TRBJ2-6	few	TGCAGTGGTCGGCCCCCAATGGGGGCCAACGTCCTGACTTTC	CSGRPPMGANVLTF
TRBV20-1	.	TRBJ2-5	.	TGCAGTGCCCTTAGGGGGGGGGCCTATTGGGAGACCCAGTACTTC	CSALRGGAYWETQYF
TRBV4-1	TRBD1	TRBJ1-1	.	TGCGCCAGCAGCCCTACGATCTGGGCCCAGGGGGACACTGAAGCTTTCTTT	CASSPTIWAQGDTEAFF
TRBV6-2/TRBV6-3	.	TRBJ2-1	.	TGTGCCAGCAGTTACGTTGGGTATGAGCAGTTCTTC	CASSYVGYEQFF